This T cell receptor (beta chain) was sequenced for a study of graft-versus-host responses after intestinal transplantation. In the study overall: Recipients were given multivisceral, liver-intestinal, or isolated intestinal transplants. The recipients all started with anti-thymocyte globulin induction and then took tacrolimus and steroids for roughly three years.

Measured with immunoSEQ multiplex PCR; TCRdb has only the in-frame clones, and not every one. The sample lists over 100,000 clones; around 93% were seen once. The study's findings and limits: Early post-transplant HvG declines showed an association with peak circulating GvH clone levels.

As regards this clone: Its antigen is as yet unknown.

This receptor was obtained from a human donor who received an intestinal transplant. The specimen was unstimulated CD4+ T cells sorted from spleen or lymph node cells, collected before intestinal transplant.

This chain's CDR3 is CASSESGYEQYF. The CDR3 bases are TGCGCCAGCAGTGAGAGCGGGTACGAGCAGTACTTC. V gene TRBV10-1 combines with J gene TRBJ2-7, with D possibly being TRBD2 (6 bases). Between the trimmed V and J ends, which lost 2 bases and 4 bases, there was a span of 6 bases. CDR1 WNHNN and CDR2 SYGVQD come from the germline V gene (reference sequence). The CDR3 spans 12 residues.